Described below is a single T cell receptor beta chain sequence and its context. Its cognate antigen is unknown. The CDR3 contains 15 residues. Germline CDR1 and CDR2: SGDLS and YYNGEE. Trimming pared 1 base from V and 0 bases from J, leaving 10 bases between. The data are from a study of OX40 agonist ivuxolimab in advanced cancers. Study-level findings and limits: Partial responders at 0.1-3.0 mg/kg had among the lowest clonal expansion.

Data came from immunoSEQ multiplex PCR; TCRdb stores just in-frame clones and leaves some out. The sample lists over 95,000 clones, over 85% occurring once. The TCR originated in an adult with an advanced solid tumor such as melanoma, head and neck, liver or kidney cancer. The specimen was CD4+ or CD8+ T cells sorted from blood, collected in a trial of the OX40 agonist ivuxolimab. The rearrangement links TRBV9 to TRBJ1-1; weak D call: TRBD1 (5 bases). CDR3 in DNA: TGTGCCAGCAGCGTACGGGACGCCCTGAACACTGAAGCTTTCTTT. Amino acid sequence: CASSVRDALNTEAFF.